This T cell receptor beta chain was obtained from a study of response to subunit inactivated influenza vaccine. With V trimmed by 0 bases and J by 2 bases, 7 bases remained unmatched. Germline-derived CDR1 and CDR2 are LGHNA and YNFKEQ. The CDR3 is 17 residues long. This clonotype was counted a few times. Its antigen is undetermined. MiXCR, applied by TCRdb to the RT-PCR reads, yields one record per CDR3 protein. The top ten hold around 9.6% of the sample, which has around 750,000 distinct CDR3 sequences, around 20% seen once. Study-wide points: New T cells are recruited in small numbers by each seasonal influenza vaccination, according to the authors' suggestion.

The origin of this receptor is a man aged 50 or older who received an inactivated influenza vaccine. J is TRBJ2-1 and V is TRBV4-2; 7 bases match TRBD1. The sequencing here drew on PBMCs from blood, taken 5 days after vaccination. The CDR3 nucleotides read TGTGCCAGCAGCCAAGAAATTTCTAGGGGGCCCTACAATGAGCAGTTCTTC. Translated, it gives CASSQEISRGPYNEQFF.